This TCR beta chain appears in the sequencing data of a study of response to subunit inactivated influenza vaccine (dated by TCRdb to 2017 to 2018). Some background on the complete study: The study used deep quantitative T cell receptor repertoire profiling to track responses to a trivalent subunit inactivated influenza vaccine. What the authors observed across the whole study: The authors suggested that each seasonal influenza vaccination may recruit only a limited number of new T cells.

Library preparation employed RT-PCR. The sequencing machine was an Illumina HiSeq 2500. TCRdb reanalyzed the raw reads on its own, using fastp at Q25 for trimming and MiXCR for clone calling, and kept in-frame beta chains. Each entry is one CDR3 protein sequence, shown with its most common DNA and genes. This sample gives about 830,000 distinct CDR3 sequences in total; 15% to 20% of them show up just once. About 11% of the sample rests with the top ten. The CDR3, cysteine through phenylalanine, is 19 amino acids long. The entry retains the CDR3 DNA only, 57 bases that are in frame from base 1. The trim is 4 bases for V and 0 bases for J, with a gap of 19 bases between the germline ends. The germline V gene (reference sequence) yields LNHDA for CDR1 and SQIVND for CDR2. Worth noting for this clonotype: Its antigen remains undetermined. No much larger clone is present one base from it, and per-base qualities are unavailable.

The chain links TRBV19 with TRBJ2-6, with an unclear D gene assignment. This receptor was taken from a middle-aged man who received an inactivated influenza vaccine. Donor details come from another sample of the same person, matched by shared clones. Here the sequenced sample was PBMCs from blood, taken 4 to 6 days after vaccination. The nucleotide sequence reads TGTGCCAGTAGTAATCGGCCAGGTGATGTGAGCTCTGGGGCCAACGTCCTGACTTTC. This encodes CASSNRPGDVSSGANVLTF. Reference TRBV19 and TRBJ2-6 genes cover what lies past the CDR3, so the full variable domain is DGGITQSPKYLFRKEGQNVTLSCEQNLNHDAMYWYRQDPGQGLRLIYYSQIVNDFQKGDIAEGYSVSREKKESFPLTVTSAQKNPTAFYLCASSNRPGDVSSGANVLTFGAGSRLTVL.